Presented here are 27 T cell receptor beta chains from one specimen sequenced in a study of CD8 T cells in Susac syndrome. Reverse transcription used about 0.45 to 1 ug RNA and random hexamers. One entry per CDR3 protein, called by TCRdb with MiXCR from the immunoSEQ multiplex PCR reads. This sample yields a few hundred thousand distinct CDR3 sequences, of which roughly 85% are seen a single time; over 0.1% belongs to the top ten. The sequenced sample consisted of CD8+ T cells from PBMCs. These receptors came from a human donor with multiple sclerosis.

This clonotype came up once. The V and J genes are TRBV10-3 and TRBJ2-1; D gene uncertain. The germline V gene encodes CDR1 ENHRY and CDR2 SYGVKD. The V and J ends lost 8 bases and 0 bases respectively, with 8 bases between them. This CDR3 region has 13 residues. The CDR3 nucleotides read TGTGCCATCGGTCCCATCTCCTACAATGAGCAGTTCTTC. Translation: CAIGPISYNEQFF.

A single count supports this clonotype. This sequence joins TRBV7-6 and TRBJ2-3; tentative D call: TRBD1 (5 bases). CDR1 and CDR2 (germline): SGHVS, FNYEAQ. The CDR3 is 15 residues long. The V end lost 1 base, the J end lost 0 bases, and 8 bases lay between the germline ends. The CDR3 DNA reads TGTGCCAGCAGCTTAGAGACAGCTAGCACAGATACGCAGTATTTT. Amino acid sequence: CASSLETASTDTQYF.

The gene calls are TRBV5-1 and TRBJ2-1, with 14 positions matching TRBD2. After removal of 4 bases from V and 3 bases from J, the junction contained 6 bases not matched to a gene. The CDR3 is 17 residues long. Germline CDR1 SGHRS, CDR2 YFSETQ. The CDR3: CASSGGLAGVIYNEQFF. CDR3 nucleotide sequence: TGCGCCAGCAGCGGGGGACTAGCGGGAGTAATCTACAATGAGCAGTTCTTC.

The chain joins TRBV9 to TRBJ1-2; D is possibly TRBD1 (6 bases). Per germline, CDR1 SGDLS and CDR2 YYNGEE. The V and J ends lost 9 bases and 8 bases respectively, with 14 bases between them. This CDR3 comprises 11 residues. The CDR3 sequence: CATQGREGYTF. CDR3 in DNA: TGTGCCACCCAGGGGCGAGAGGGCTACACCTTC.

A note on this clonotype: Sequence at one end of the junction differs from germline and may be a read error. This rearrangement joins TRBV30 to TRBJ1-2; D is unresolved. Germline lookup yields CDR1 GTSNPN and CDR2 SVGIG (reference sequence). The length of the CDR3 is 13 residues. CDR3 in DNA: TGTGCCTGGAGGGTCCGAGGAGACTATGGCTACACTTTC. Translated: CAWRVRGDYGYTF.

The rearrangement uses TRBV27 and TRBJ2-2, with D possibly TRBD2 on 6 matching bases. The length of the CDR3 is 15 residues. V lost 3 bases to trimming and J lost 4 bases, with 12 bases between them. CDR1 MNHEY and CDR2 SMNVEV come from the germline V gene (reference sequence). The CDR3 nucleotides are TGTGCCAGCAGTTTTTTTCGGGGGACCACCGGGGAGCTGTTTTTT. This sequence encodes CASSFFRGTTGELFF.

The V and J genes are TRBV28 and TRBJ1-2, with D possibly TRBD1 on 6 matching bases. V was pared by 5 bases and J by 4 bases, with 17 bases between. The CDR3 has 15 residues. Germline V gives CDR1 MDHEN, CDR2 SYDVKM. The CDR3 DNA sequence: TGTGCCAGCAGTACTAACAGGGAAGGAGGCTATGGCTACACCTTC. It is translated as CASSTNREGGYGYTF.

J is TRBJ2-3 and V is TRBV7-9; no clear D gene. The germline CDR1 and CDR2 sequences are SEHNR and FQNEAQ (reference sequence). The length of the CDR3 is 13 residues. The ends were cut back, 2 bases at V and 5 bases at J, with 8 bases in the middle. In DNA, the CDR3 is TGTGCCAGCAGCTTAAAGAGACAAGATACGCAGTATTTT. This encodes CASSLKRQDTQYF.

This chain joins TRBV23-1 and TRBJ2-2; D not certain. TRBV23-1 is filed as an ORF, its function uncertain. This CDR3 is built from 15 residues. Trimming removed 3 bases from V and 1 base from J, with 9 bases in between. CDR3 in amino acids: CASSHLAGNTGELFF. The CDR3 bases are TGCGCCAGCAGTCATCTGGCAGGGAACACCGGGGAGCTGTTTTTT.

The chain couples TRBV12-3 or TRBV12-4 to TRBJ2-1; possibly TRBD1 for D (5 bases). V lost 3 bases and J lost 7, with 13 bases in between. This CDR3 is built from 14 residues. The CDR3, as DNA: TGTGCCAGCAGTTTGGGGCCGTGGGAAAATGAGCAGTTCTTC. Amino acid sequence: CASSLGPWENEQFF.

The DNA of the CDR3 is TGTGCCAGCAGCCAAGGGGCGGGGATGAAGATCGCACCCCTCCACTTT. It translates to CASSQGAGMKIAPLHF. V and J are TRBV14 and TRBJ1-6, with D hard to call. V gave up 1 base and J gave up 11 bases, with 18 bases separating them. Germline V CDR1 and CDR2: SGHDN, FVKESK. The CDR3 contains 16 residues.

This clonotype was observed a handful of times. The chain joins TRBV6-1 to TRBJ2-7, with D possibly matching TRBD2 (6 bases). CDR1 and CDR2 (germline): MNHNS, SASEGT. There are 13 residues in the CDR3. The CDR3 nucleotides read TGTGCAGCATCATGGGGGGAGTCTTACGAGCAGTACTTC. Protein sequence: CAASWGESYEQYF.

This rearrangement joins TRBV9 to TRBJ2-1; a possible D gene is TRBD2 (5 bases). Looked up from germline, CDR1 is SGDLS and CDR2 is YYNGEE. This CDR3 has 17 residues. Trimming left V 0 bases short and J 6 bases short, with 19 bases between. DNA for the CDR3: TGTGCCAGCAGCGTAGCGTCGGCGCCTTACCGGGGCAATGAGCAGTTCTTC. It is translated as CASSVASAPYRGNEQFF.

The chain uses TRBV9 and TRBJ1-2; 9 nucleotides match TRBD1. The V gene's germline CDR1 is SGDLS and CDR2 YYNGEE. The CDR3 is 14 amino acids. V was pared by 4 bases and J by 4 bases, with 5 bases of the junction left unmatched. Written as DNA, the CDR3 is TGTGCCAGCAGCACCCCGGACAGGGGCTATGGCTACACCTTC. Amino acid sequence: CASSTPDRGYGYTF.

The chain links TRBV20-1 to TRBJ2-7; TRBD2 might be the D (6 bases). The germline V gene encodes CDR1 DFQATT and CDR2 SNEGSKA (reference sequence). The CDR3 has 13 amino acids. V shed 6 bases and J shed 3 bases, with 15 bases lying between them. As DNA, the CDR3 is TGCAGTGCCACCGGGACTGACCTCTACGAGCAGTACTTC. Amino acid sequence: CSATGTDLYEQYF.

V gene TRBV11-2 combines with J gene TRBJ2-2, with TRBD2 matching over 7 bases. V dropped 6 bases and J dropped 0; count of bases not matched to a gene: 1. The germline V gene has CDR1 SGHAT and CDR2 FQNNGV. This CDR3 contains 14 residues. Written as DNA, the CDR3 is TGTGCCAGCAGGGGACTACCGAACACCGGGGAGCTGTTTTTT. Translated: CASRGLPNTGELFF.

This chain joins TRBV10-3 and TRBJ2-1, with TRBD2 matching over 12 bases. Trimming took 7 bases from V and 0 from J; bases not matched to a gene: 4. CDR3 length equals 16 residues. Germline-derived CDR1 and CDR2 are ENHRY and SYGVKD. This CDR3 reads CAITSGLAGSYNEQFF. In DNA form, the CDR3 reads TGTGCCATCACCTCGGGACTAGCGGGCTCCTACAATGAGCAGTTCTTC.

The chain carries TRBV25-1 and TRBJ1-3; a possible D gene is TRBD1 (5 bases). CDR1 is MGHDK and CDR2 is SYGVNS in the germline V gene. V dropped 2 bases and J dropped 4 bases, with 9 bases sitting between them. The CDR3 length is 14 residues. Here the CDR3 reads CASSEGGSGNTIYF. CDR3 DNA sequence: TGTGCCAGCAGTGAAGGGGGTTCCGGAAACACCATATATTTT.

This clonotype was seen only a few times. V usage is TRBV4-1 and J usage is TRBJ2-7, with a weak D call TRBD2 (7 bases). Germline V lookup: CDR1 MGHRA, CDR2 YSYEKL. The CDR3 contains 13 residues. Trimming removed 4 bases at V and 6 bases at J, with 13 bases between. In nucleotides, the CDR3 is TGCGCCAGCAGCCTAAGGGGGGGTTCCGAGCAGTACTTC. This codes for CASSLRGGSEQYF.

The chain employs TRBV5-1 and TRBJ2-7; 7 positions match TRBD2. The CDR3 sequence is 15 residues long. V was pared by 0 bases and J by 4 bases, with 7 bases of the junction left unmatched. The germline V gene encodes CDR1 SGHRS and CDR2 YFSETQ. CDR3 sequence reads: CASSLARRGGYEQYF. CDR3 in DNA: TGCGCCAGCAGCTTGGCCCGGCGCGGGGGTTACGAGCAGTACTTC.

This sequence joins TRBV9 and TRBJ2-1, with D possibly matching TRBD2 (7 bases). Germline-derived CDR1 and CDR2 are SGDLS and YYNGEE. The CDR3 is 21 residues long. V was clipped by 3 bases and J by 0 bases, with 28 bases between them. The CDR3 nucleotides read TGTGCCAGCAGCGAGGGGGGGTGGAGATCCGCTGCTGATAGCTCCTACAATGAGCAGTTCTTC. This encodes CASSEGGWRSAADSSYNEQFF. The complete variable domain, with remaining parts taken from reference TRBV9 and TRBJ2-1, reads DSGVTQTPKHLITATGQRVTLRCSPRSGDLSVYWYQQSLDQGLQFLIQYYNGEERAKGNILERFSAQQFPDLHSELNLSSLELGDSALYFCASSEGGWRSAADSSYNEQFFGPGTRLTVL.

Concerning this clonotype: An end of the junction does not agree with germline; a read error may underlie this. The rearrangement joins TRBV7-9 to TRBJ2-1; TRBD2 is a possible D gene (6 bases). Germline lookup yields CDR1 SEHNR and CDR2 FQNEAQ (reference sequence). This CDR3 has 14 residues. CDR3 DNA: TGTGCCAGCAGCTTGTATACTAGCTACTATGAGCAGTTCTTC. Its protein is CASSLYTSYYEQFF.

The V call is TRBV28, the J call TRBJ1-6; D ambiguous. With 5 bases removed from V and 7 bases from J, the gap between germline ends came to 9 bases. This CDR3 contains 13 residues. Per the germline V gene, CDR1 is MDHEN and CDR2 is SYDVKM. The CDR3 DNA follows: TGTGCCAGCAGTCTGCTCCTCAATTCACCCCTCCACTTT. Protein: CASSLLLNSPLHF.

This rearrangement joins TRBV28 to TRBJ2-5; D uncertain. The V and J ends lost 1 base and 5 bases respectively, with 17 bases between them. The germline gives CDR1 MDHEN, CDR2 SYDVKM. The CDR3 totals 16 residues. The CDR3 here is CASSLLVTDEWETQYF. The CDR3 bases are TGTGCCAGCAGTTTATTAGTCACAGACGAGTGGGAGACCCAGTACTTC.

The DNA of the CDR3 is TGTGCCAGCAGTTTACGGGGACAGATCTACGAGCAGTACTTC. Protein: CASSLRGQIYEQYF. V usage is TRBV27 and J usage is TRBJ2-7, with TRBD1 matching over 7 bases. The CDR3 covers 14 residues. Germline CDR1 MNHEY, CDR2 SMNVEV (reference sequence). V was pared by 2 bases and J by 3 bases, with 4 bases of the junction left unmatched.

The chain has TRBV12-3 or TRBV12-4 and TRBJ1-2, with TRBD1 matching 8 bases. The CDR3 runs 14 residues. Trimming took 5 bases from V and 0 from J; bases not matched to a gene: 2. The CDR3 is CASSGTGPNYGYTF. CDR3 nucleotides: TGTGCCAGCAGTGGGACAGGTCCTAACTATGGCTACACCTTC.

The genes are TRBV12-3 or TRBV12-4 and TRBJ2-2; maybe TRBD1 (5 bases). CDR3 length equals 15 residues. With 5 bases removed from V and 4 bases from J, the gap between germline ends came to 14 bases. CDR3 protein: CASSPGVGATGELFF. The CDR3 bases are TGTGCCAGCAGTCCCGGTGTTGGGGCCACCGGGGAGCTGTTTTTT.